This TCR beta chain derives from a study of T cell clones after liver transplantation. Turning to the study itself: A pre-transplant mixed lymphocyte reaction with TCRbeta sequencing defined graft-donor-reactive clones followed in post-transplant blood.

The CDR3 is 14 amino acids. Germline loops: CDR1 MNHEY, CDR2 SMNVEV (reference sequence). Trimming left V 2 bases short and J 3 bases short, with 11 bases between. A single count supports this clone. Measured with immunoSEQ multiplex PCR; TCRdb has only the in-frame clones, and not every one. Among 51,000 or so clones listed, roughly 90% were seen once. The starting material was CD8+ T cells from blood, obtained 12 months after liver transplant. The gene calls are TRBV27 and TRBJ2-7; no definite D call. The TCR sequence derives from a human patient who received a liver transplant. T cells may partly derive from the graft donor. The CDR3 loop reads CASSLRGYNYEQYF. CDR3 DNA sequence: TGTGCCAGCAGTTTACGCGGCTATAACTACGAGCAGTACTTC.